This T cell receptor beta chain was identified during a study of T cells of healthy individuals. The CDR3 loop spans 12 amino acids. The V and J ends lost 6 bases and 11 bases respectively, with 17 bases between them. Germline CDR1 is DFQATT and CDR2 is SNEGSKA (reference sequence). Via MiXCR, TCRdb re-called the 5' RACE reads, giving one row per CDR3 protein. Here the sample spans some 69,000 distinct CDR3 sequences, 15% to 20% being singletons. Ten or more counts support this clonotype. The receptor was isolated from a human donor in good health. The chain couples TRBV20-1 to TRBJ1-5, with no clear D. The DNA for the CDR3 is TGCAGTGCCATAGGACCCGCGTCGACCCAGCATTTT. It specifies CSAIGPASTQHF.